These 4 T cell receptor beta chains share one sample of origin, sequenced in a study of shared clonotypes between healthy human individuals. Produced via immunoSEQ multiplex PCR; TCRdb's table is partial and in-frame only. The repertoire holds roughly 2,500,000 clones, with 93% as singletons. The sample was naive CD4+ T cells from PBMCs. Specified subset: CD45RA+ positively selected. The source is a man aged 18 to 35 in good health. Some clones in this sample may be carry-over from other donors' samples.

The V and J genes are TRBV19 and TRBJ1-4; possible D gene TRBD1, 6 bases. Germline V CDR1 and CDR2: LNHDA, SQIVND (reference sequence). V lost 7 bases and J lost 6, with 15 bases in between. This CDR3 contains 14 residues. DNA for the CDR3: TGTGCCAGTAATAAACAGGGATTGGATGAAAAACTGTTTTTT. This sequence encodes CASNKQGLDEKLFF.

V usage is TRBV7-9 and J usage is TRBJ1-2; 7 positions agree with TRBD1. CDR3 length: 15 amino acids. Germline assignment: CDR1 SEHNR and CDR2 FQNEAQ (reference sequence). The ends lost 3 bases at V and 1 base at J; junction bases unmatched: 5. Here the CDR3 reads CASSLTGLDNYGYTF. The DNA of the CDR3 is TGTGCCAGCAGCTTGACAGGGTTGGATAACTATGGCTACACCTTC.

The chain carries TRBV27 and TRBJ1-1; a possible D gene is TRBD1 (5 bases). The ends were cut back, 0 bases at V and 6 bases at J, with 11 bases in the middle. Germline CDR1 is MNHEY and CDR2 is SMNVEV (reference sequence). This CDR3 is 14 amino acids long. The CDR3 nucleotides read TGTGCCAGCAGTTTATCCAGGGTTTTGGCTGAAGCTTTCTTT. Encoded protein: CASSLSRVLAEAFF.

The chain carries TRBV7-9 and TRBJ1-3; D ambiguous. Trimming shortened V by 3 bases and J by 4 bases, and 13 bases separated the two germline ends. The CDR3 length is 15 residues. The V gene's germline CDR1 is SEHNR and CDR2 FQNEAQ (reference sequence). The CDR3 coding sequence is TGTGCCAGCAGCTTCGAGGGATCAGCGGGAAACACCATATATTTT. Translation gives CASSFEGSAGNTIYF.